This T cell receptor beta chain was sequenced in a study of T cells in Graves' hyperthyroidism and ophthalmopathy. Study-wide points: It was a median roughly six months before onset that the model predicted ophthalmopathy. Most expanded thyroid clonotypes above 0.001 also appeared in blood.

Per the germline V gene, CDR1 is DFQATT and CDR2 is SNEGSKA (reference sequence). Trimming cost V 3 bases and J 8 bases; bases outside gene matches: 5. The CDR3 totals 14 residues. There are many counts of this clonotype. Its antigen is undetermined. Ophthalmopathy patients showed a Clinical Activity Score of at least 3, NOSPECS grade of at least 4 and duration under 3 months. The TCR beta CDR3 regions underwent amplification using RNA transcripts as the source. The TCR CDR3 first-round RT-PCR relied on the HTBI primer set. TCRdb redid the calling of the multiplex PCR reads with MiXCR, one entry per CDR3 protein. The sample has a few hundred thousand distinct CDR3 sequences, approximately 16% seen once; the top ten hold approximately 3.5%.

The chain combines TRBV20-1 with TRBJ1-6; 9 bases agree with TRBD1. This clonotype originated in a woman aged 40 to 50 with Graves' ophthalmopathy. Sequenced material: blood. The CDR3 is CSARGTGFDSPLHF. In nucleotides, the CDR3 is TGCAGTGCTAGGGGGACAGGGTTTGATTCACCCCTCCACTTT.